The 23 T cell receptor beta chains presented below share a single source sample, sequenced in a study of CD8 T cells in ankylosing spondylitis. TCRdb re-derived calls from the 5' RACE reads in MiXCR, one entry per CDR3 protein. This table has about 250,000 distinct CDR3 sequences, roughly 8.2% appearing once. What was sequenced was blood, either unsorted or a sorted T cell fraction (not recorded which). All receptors come from a female donor with ankylosing spondylitis or in good health (not recorded which).

This clonotype came up a few times. The V call is TRBV7-6, the J call TRBJ2-2; D is perhaps TRBD2 (5 bases). The V gene's germline CDR1 is SGHVS and CDR2 FNYEAQ. The ends were cut back, 2 bases at V and 10 bases at J, with 11 bases in the middle. This CDR3 comprises 13 residues. Here the CDR3 DNA reads TGTGCCAGCAGCTTAATCGGGCGGGTGGAGCTGTTTTTT. This sequence encodes CASSLIGRVELFF. Full variable domain (missing parts from reference TRBV7-6 and TRBJ2-2): GAGVSQSPRYKVTKRGQDVALRCDPISGHVSLYWYRQALGQGPEFLTYFNYEAQQDKSGLPNDRFSAERPEGSISTLTIQRTEQRDSAMYRCASSLIGRVELFFGEGSRLTVL.

At least ten counts were recorded for this clonotype. The chain recombines TRBV7-9 with TRBJ2-5; 8 positions match TRBD2. In germline, CDR1 is SEHNR, CDR2 FQNEAQ (reference sequence). CDR3 length: 15 amino acids. Trimming cost V 4 bases and J 5 bases; bases outside gene matches: 9. CDR3 sequence: CASSWGGGRRETQYF. CDR3 sequence (DNA): TGTGCCAGCAGCTGGGGCGGGGGGCGTCGGGAGACCCAGTACTTC.

The V call is TRBV10-1, the J call TRBJ2-1, with 8 bases identical to TRBD2. Germline loops: CDR1 WNHNN, CDR2 SYGVQD (reference sequence). This CDR3 contains 19 residues. V gave up 0 bases and J gave up 8 bases; unmatched junction bases: 18. This CDR3 reads CASSESFTELAGGSDEQFF. The CDR3 nucleotides are TGCGCCAGCAGTGAGTCGTTTACGGAGCTGGCGGGAGGCTCGGATGAGCAGTTCTTC.

A remark on this clonotype: One base away lies a much larger clone, so this may be a sequencing read error. The chain carries TRBV12-3 or TRBV12-4 and TRBJ1-1, with 10 bases identical to TRBD1. Unmatched junction bases numbered 8, after V lost 4 bases and J lost 6 bases. The CDR3 runs 15 residues. As DNA, the CDR3 is TGTGCCAGCAGTTGGGACAGGGGAAAGGTCGCTGAAGCTTTCTTT. This encodes CASSWDRGKVAEAFF.

This clonotype was seen at least ten times. The rearrangement joins TRBV5-1 to TRBJ2-3, with D unresolved. V was shortened by 5 bases and J by 2 bases, with 9 bases between the two germline ends. The CDR3 extends over 13 amino acids. Germline lookup yields CDR1 SGHRS and CDR2 YFSETQ. CDR3 sequence: CASSRDNTDTQYF. The CDR3 bases are TGCGCCAGCAGTCGCGACAACACAGATACGCAGTATTTT.

This clonotype occurred many times. The chain combines TRBV29-1 with TRBJ1-1, with D unclear. This CDR3 has 11 residues. Trimming took off 7 bases at V and 4 bases at J, with 10 bases between the two ends. CDR1 and CDR2 from the germline V gene are SQVTM and ANQGSEA. CDR3 in DNA: TGCAGCGCCACTCGGGCCACTGAAGCTTTCTTT. Translating it yields CSATRATEAFF.

The gene calls are TRBV11-2 and TRBJ1-2; possible D gene TRBD1, 5 bases. The V gene lost 5 bases and the J gene lost 2 bases, with 15 bases spanning the gap. Germline lookup yields CDR1 SGHAT and CDR2 FQNNGV. The CDR3 covers 15 residues. This CDR3 reads CASSPRGRLNYGYTF. In nucleotides, the CDR3 is TGTGCCAGCAGCCCTCGGGGACGGTTAAACTATGGCTACACCTTC.

This clonotype was detected many times. Written as DNA, the CDR3 is TGCAGTGCTAGAGATCTTCTCGGGATCGGGACAGATACGCAGTATTTT. It encodes CSARDLLGIGTDTQYF. The chain joins TRBV20-1 to TRBJ2-3, with D possibly being TRBD2 (5 bases). The V end was cut by 0 bases, the J end by 3 bases, with 16 bases between. The germline V gene encodes CDR1 DFQATT and CDR2 SNEGSKA (reference sequence). The CDR3 is made up of 16 amino acids.

This clonotype showed up many times. V usage is TRBV7-2 and J usage is TRBJ1-1; 8 bases are a match to TRBD1. Trimming at V came to 6 bases and at J to 1 base, leaving 16 bases not matched to a gene. The germline gives CDR1 SGHTA, CDR2 FQGNSA. The CDR3 is made up of 18 amino acids. The CDR3 protein is CASRTGRQGWLGNTEAFF. The CDR3, as DNA: TGTGCCAGCAGAACCGGTAGACAGGGGTGGTTGGGGAACACTGAAGCTTTCTTT.

This clonotype was seen at least ten times. This chain links TRBV7-9 with TRBJ2-7, with 7 bases identical to TRBD2. CDR1 SEHNR and CDR2 FQNEAQ come from the germline V gene (reference sequence). The CDR3 loop spans 15 amino acids. V trimming: 5 bases; J trimming: 0 bases; junction bases outside the gene matches: 7. CDR3 residues: CASSQAGGSSYEQYF. CDR3 nucleotide sequence: TGTGCCAGCAGCCAAGCCGGGGGGAGCTCCTACGAGCAGTACTTC.

This clonotype occurred many times. The CDR3 is CASSARNNEQFF. CDR3 DNA sequence: TGTGCCAGTAGCGCGCGGAACAATGAGCAGTTCTTC. The chain combines TRBV6-2 or TRBV6-3 with TRBJ2-1; TRBD2 might be the D (5 bases). The CDR3 runs to 12 residues. V dropped 9 bases and J dropped 5 bases, with 11 bases sitting between them. Germline-derived CDR1 and CDR2 are MNHEY and SVGEGT.

This clonotype was observed at least ten times. The rearrangement links TRBV29-1 to TRBJ2-1, with 9 bases fitting TRBD2. Germline assignment: CDR1 SQVTM and CDR2 ANQGSEA. CDR3 size: 14 residues. V shed 7 bases, J shed 4 bases, and the junction held 8 bases outside the gene matches. The CDR3 protein is CSGHTTSGYNEQFF. CDR3 nucleotide sequence: TGCAGCGGACACACGACTAGCGGATACAATGAGCAGTTCTTC.

This clonotype was counted at least ten times. This chain connects TRBV5-1 to TRBJ1-1; 7 bases are shared with TRBD1. Germline CDR1 SGHRS, CDR2 YFSETQ. CDR3 length equals 14 residues. The V and J ends lost 4 bases and 3 bases, in that order; junction bases with no gene match: 6. The CDR3 nucleotides read TGCGCCAGCAGCGCGACAGGGTCGCACACTGAAGCTTTCTTT. It specifies CASSATGSHTEAFF.

About this clonotype: This could be a read error, since a much larger clone is one nucleotide away. This chain uses TRBV10-2 with TRBJ2-1, with 7 bases lining up with TRBD2. This CDR3 is 15 amino acids long. CDR1 WSHSY and CDR2 SAAADI come from the germline V gene. V lost 6 bases to trimming and J lost 2 bases; unmatched junction nucleotides: 7. CDR3 in amino acids: CASRGGRSPYNEQFF. DNA of the CDR3: TGCGCCAGCAGAGGCGGGAGAAGCCCCTACAATGAGCAGTTCTTC.

This clonotype was detected ten times or more. The J gene is TRBJ1-5, the V gene TRBV6-2 or TRBV6-3, with D tentatively TRBD1 (6 bases). Trimming removed 2 bases from V and 13 bases from J, with 18 bases in between. Germline values: CDR1 MNHEY, CDR2 SVGEGT. This CDR3 is built from 14 residues. The CDR3 DNA sequence: TGTGCCAGCAGTTACACTCCAGACAGGCCTGAACAGCATTTT. It specifies CASSYTPDRPEQHF.

This chain joins TRBV10-3 and TRBJ2-7, with 10 bases identical to TRBD2. Germline V gene lookup returns CDR1 ENHRY and CDR2 SYGVKD. Losses at the gene ends were 6 bases for V and 2 bases for J; bases not matched to a gene: 4. The CDR3 covers 14 residues. The CDR3 loop reads CAISRTSGPYEQYF. The CDR3 nucleotides read TGTGCCATCAGCCGGACTAGCGGCCCCTACGAGCAGTACTTC.

As concerns this clonotype: A read error may be the cause here, since a much bigger clone is one base away. The chain couples TRBV12-3 or TRBV12-4 to TRBJ1-2; no clear D gene. CDR3 length: 13 amino acids. V lost 6 bases and J 4 bases, leaving 12 bases between the germline ends. CDR3 loop: CASSPATSYGYTF. In DNA form, the CDR3 reads TGTGCCAGCAGCCCTGCCACCTCCTATGGCTACACCTTC.

There are many counts of this clonotype. CDR3 nucleotides: TGTGCCAGCAGTTACACTGAGCTCTACAATGAGCAGTTCTTC. Amino acid sequence: CASSYTELYNEQFF. The V gene is TRBV6-2 or TRBV6-3, the J gene TRBJ2-1; the D is unclear. With 2 bases removed from V and 3 bases from J, the gap between germline ends came to 8 bases. The CDR3 loop spans 14 amino acids. Germline V gene data show CDR1 as MNHEY and CDR2 as SVGEGT.

This clonotype occurred many times. This sequence joins TRBV11-2 and TRBJ1-2; no clear D gene. The CDR3 loop spans 13 amino acids. V shed 5 bases and J shed 5 bases, with 12 bases lying between them. Germline-derived CDR1 and CDR2 are SGHAT and FQNNGV. The CDR3 is CASSLGGIYGYTF. CDR3 nucleotides: TGTGCCAGCAGCCTGGGTGGGATTTATGGCTACACCTTC.

The rearrangement uses TRBV5-6 and TRBJ2-7; D remains unclear. This CDR3 spans 15 amino acids. Trimming cost V 3 bases and J 7 bases, with 20 bases left between them. Germline V lookup: CDR1 SGHDT, CDR2 YYEEEE. This CDR3 reads CASSWSPGSSIEQYF. DNA of the CDR3: TGTGCCAGCAGCTGGAGTCCGGGTTCTTCGATAGAGCAGTACTTC.

This clonotype was observed at least ten times. The J gene is TRBJ1-1, the V gene TRBV9; D remains unclear. This CDR3 spans 13 amino acids. Germline V gives CDR1 SGDLS, CDR2 YYNGEE. V was pared by 7 bases and J by 3 bases, with 13 bases between. The CDR3 loop is CASRRGLDTEAFF. CDR3 in DNA: TGTGCCAGCCGCCGGGGTTTGGACACTGAAGCTTTCTTT. Full variable domain (outside the CDR3, taken from reference TRBV9 and TRBJ1-1): DSGVTQTPKHLITATGQRVTLRCSPRSGDLSVYWYQQSLDQGLQFLIQYYNGEERAKGNILERFSAQQFPDLHSELNLSSLELGDSALYFCASRRGLDTEAFFGQGTRLTVV.

This clonotype came up many times. The chain uses TRBV20-1 and TRBJ1-2, with a possible D match to TRBD1 (5 bases). V was pared by 0 bases and J by 6 bases, with 14 bases between. The CDR3 contains 14 residues. Germline assignment: CDR1 DFQATT and CDR2 SNEGSKA (reference sequence). CDR3 nucleotide sequence: TGCAGTGCTAGAGATGGAAAAGGGGTTGATGGCTACACCTTC. This sequence encodes CSARDGKGVDGYTF.

For this clonotype: A much larger clone sits a single nucleotide away, making a read error possible. The rearrangement joins TRBV7-9 to TRBJ2-5; 7 nucleotides align to TRBD2. CDR1 is SEHNR and CDR2 is FQNEAQ in the germline V gene (reference sequence). This CDR3 has 14 amino acids. The CDR3 loop reads CAGSLEGLQETQYF. The CDR3 nucleotides are TGTGCCGGCAGCTTAGAGGGACTACAAGAGACCCAGTACTTC.